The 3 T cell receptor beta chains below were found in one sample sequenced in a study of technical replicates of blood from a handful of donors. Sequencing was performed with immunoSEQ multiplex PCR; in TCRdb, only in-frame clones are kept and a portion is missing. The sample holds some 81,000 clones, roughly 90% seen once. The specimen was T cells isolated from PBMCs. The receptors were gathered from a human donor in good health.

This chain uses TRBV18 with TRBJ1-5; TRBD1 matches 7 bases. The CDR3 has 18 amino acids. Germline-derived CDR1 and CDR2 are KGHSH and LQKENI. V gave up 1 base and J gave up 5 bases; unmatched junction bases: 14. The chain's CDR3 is CASSPRPQRGRRDQPQHF. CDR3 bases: TGTGCCAGCTCACCACGGCCCCAAAGGGGGCGCAGAGATCAGCCCCAGCATTTT.

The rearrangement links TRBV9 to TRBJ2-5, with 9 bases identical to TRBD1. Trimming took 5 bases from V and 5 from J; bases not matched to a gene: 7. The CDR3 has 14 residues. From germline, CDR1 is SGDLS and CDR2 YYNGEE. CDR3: CASSPGTGWETQYF. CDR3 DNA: TGTGCCAGCAGTCCCGGGACAGGGTGGGAGACCCAGTACTTC.

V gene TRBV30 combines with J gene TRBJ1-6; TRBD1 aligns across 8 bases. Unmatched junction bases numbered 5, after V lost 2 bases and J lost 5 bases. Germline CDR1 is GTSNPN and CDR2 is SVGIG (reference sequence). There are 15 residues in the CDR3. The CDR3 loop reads CAWSLPGQDNSPLHF. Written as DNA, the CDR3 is TGTGCCTGGAGTCTACCGGGACAGGATAATTCACCCCTCCACTTT.